This paragraph reports one TCR beta chain. The trim removed 3 bases at V and 4 bases at J, leaving 3 bases unmatched. The CDR3 contains 15 residues. CDR1 and CDR2 from the germline V gene are SGHTA and FQGNSA. Assay: immunoSEQ multiplex PCR; the TCRdb copy retains only in-frame clones and omits some. The sample includes around 130,000 clones, 95% to 98% of them seen just once. This sample is part of a study of T cell changes during pregnancy in multiple sclerosis. The receptor was isolated from a female donor with multiple sclerosis, enrolled in a pregnancy study. The sample in question was peripheral blood, obtained after pregnancy. The V and J genes are TRBV7-2 and TRBJ2-1, with TRBD2 matching over 10 bases. The DNA for the CDR3 is TGTGCCAGCAGCTTTAGGACTAGCGGTTACAATGAGCAGTTCTTC. Translating gives CASSFRTSGYNEQFF.